These T cell receptor beta chains were read from a single sample in a study of CD8 T cells in Susac syndrome. TCRdb itself ran the immunoSEQ multiplex PCR reads through MiXCR, one entry per CDR3 protein. The table shows about 150,000 distinct CDR3 sequences, with about 95% occurring only once. The sequencing sample was made of CD8+ T cells from PBMCs. The receptors stem from a human donor with Susac syndrome. CDR3s include the opening cysteine and the closing phenylalanine or tryptophan. D genes are given only for firm matches. A clone size is listed for some rows: how often the clone was seen (once, few, many), or a class if it is expanded.

d_call: TRBD2; j_call: TRBJ2-1; clone_size: NA; v_call: TRBV27; cdr3_aa: CASTFSGHSYNEQFF; cdr3_nt: TGTGCCAGCACCTTTAGCGGGCACTCCTACAATGAGCAGTTCTTC
d_call: NA; j_call: TRBJ2-2; clone_size: NA; v_call: TRBV6-5; cdr3_aa: CASISDTLGGVSTGELFF; cdr3_nt: TGTGCCAGCATTTCTGACACTTTGGGGGGAGTGAGCACCGGGGAGCTGTTTTTT
d_call: TRBD2; j_call: TRBJ2-1; clone_size: once; v_call: TRBV7-3; cdr3_aa: CASTQSGTSVYEQFF; cdr3_nt: TGTGCCAGCACCCAATCCGGGACTAGCGTCTATGAGCAGTTCTTC
d_call: NA; j_call: TRBJ1-1; clone_size: NA; v_call: TRBV6-5; cdr3_aa: CASSPPGQVNTEAFF; cdr3_nt: TGTGCCAGCAGTCCCCCGGGACAAGTGAACACTGAAGCTTTCTTT
d_call: NA; j_call: TRBJ2-5; clone_size: NA; v_call: TRBV10-2; cdr3_aa: CASSEFTNPRETQYF; cdr3_nt: TGCGCCAGCAGTGAGTTTACAAATCCCCGGGAGACCCAGTACTTC
d_call: TRBD2; j_call: TRBJ2-2; clone_size: NA; v_call: TRBV28; cdr3_aa: CASSPAGVTGELFF; cdr3_nt: TGTGCCAGCAGTCCGGCGGGAGTGACCGGGGAGCTGTTTTTT
d_call: NA; j_call: TRBJ2-5; clone_size: NA; v_call: TRBV27; cdr3_aa: CASSLLNDVETQYF; cdr3_nt: TGTGCCAGCAGTTTATTAAATGATGTGGAGACCCAGTACTTC
d_call: TRBD2; j_call: TRBJ2-2; clone_size: NA; v_call: TRBV20-1; cdr3_aa: CSARDLDRGLAGTPNTGELFF; cdr3_nt: TGCAGTGCTAGAGATCTCGACCGAGGACTAGCGGGAACTCCGAACACCGGGGAGCTGTTTTTT
d_call: TRBD1; j_call: TRBJ1-2; clone_size: NA; v_call: TRBV7-6; cdr3_aa: CASSLGDRVRGYTF; cdr3_nt: TGTGCCAGCAGCTTAGGGGACAGGGTGAGGGGCTACACCTTC
d_call: NA; j_call: TRBJ1-1; clone_size: NA; v_call: TRBV12-3/TRBV12-4; cdr3_aa: CASSLAGEGTEAFF; cdr3_nt: TGTGCCAGCAGTTTAGCCGGGGAGGGGACTGAAGCTTTCTTT